This T cell receptor (beta chain) stems from a study of blood T cell repertoires in COVID-19. Study in general: COVID-19 samples, acute and convalescent, were from the United States, Italy and Spain. T cells, B-cell-depleted T cells, or PBMCs provided the cDNA or gDNA that served as material.

Trimming pared 0 bases from V and 1 base from J, leaving 3 bases between. The germline V gene encodes CDR1 LNHNV and CDR2 YYDKDF (reference sequence). The CDR3 runs 13 residues. Some clones are missing from TCRdb's copy, which holds only in-frame ones; the method was immunoSEQ multiplex PCR. The sample has about 400,000 clones, roughly nine tenths seen once. Two negative PCRs, clearance, or symptom resolution had been documented for recovered Cohort 3 donors. The source of this sequence is a woman aged 25 to 45 who had recovered from COVID-19. The material sequenced was PBMCs or T cells enriched from blood (not recorded which). The J gene is TRBJ1-1, the V gene TRBV15; the D is unclear. The CDR3 is CATSRDRNTEAFF. The CDR3 nucleotides read TGTGCCACCAGCAGAGATAGGAACACTGAAGCTTTCTTT.